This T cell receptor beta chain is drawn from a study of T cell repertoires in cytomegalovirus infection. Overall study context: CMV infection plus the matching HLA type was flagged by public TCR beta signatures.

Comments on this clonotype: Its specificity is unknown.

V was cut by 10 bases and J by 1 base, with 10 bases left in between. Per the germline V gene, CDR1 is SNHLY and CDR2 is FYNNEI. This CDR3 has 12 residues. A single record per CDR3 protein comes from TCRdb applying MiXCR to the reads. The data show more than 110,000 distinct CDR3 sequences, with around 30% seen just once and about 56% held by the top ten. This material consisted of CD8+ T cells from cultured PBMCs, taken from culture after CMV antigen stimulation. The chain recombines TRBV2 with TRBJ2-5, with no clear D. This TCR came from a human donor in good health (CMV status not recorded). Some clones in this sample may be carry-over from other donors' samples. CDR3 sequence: CATQGIQETQYF. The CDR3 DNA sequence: TGTGCCACCCAAGGGATCCAAGAGACCCAGTACTTC.